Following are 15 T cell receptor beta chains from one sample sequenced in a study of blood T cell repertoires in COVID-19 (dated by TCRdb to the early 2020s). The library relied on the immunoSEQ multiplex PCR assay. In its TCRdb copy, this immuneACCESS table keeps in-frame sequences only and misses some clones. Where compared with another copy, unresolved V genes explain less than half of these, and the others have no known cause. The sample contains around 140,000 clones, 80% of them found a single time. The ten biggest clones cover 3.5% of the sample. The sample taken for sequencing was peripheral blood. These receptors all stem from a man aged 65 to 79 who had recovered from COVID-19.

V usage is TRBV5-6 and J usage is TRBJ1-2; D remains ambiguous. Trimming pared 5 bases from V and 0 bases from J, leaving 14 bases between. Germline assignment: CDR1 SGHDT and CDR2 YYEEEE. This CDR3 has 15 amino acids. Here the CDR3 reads CASRTEPGSNYGYTF. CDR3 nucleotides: TGTGCCAGCAGAACGGAACCGGGGTCTAACTATGGCTACACCTTC. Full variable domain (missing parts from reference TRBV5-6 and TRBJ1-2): DAGVTQSPTHLIKTRGQQVTLRCSPKSGHDTVSWYQQALGQGPQFIFQYYEEEERQRGNFPDRFSGHQFPNYSSELNVNALLLGDSALYLCASRTEPGSNYGYTFGSGTRLTVV.

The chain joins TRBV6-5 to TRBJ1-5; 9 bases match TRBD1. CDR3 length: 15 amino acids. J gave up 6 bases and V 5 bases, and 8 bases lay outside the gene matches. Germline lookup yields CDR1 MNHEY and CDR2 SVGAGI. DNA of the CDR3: TGTGCCAGCAGTCCCTCCGGGACAGGGTTTCAGCCCCAGCATTTT. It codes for CASSPSGTGFQPQHF.

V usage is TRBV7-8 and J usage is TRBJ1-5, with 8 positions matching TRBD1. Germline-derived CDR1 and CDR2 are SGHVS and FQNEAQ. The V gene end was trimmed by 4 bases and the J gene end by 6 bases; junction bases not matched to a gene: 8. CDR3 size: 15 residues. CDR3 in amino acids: CASSYTTGGAQPQHF. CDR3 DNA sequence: TGTGCCAGCAGCTATACCACAGGGGGTGCTCAGCCCCAGCATTTT.

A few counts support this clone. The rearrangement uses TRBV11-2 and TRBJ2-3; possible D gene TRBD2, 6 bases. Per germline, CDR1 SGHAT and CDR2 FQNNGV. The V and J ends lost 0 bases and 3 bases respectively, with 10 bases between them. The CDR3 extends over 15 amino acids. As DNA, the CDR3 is TGTGCCAGCAGCTTAGATGCGGGAATGACAGATACGCAGTATTTT. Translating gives CASSLDAGMTDTQYF.

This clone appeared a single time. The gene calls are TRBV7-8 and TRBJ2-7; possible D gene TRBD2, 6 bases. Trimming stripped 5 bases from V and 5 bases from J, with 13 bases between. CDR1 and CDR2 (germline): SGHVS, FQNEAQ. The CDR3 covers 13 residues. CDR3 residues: CASSPRLDHEQYF. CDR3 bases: TGTGCCAGCAGCCCAAGACTAGACCACGAGCAGTACTTC.

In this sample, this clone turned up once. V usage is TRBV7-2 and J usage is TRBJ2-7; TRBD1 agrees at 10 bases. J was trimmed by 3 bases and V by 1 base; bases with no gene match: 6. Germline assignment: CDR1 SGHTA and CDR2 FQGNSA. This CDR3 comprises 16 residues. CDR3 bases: TGTGCCAGCAGCTTAGGCCCCGGGGACAGGGGCTACGAGCAGTACTTC. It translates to CASSLGPGDRGYEQYF.

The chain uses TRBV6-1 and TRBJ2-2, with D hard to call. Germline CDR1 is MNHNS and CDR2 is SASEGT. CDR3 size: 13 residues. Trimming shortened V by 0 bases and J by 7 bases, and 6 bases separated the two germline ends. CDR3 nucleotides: TGTGCCAGCAGTGAAGCGGGCAGCGGGGAGCTGTTTTTT. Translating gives CASSEAGSGELFF.

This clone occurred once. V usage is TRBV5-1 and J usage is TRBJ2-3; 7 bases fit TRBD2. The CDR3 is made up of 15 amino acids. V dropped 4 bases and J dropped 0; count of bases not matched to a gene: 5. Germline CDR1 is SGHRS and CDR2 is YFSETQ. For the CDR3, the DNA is TGCGCCAGCAGCGCGGGGGACGGAAGCACAGATACGCAGTATTTT. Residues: CASSAGDGSTDTQYF.

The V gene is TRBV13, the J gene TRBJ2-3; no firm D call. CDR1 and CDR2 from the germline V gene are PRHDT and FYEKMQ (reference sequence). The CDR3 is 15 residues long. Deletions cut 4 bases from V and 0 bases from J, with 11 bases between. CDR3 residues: CASSSRASSTDTQYF. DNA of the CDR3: TGTGCCAGCAGCTCCCGAGCTTCTAGCACAGATACGCAGTATTTT. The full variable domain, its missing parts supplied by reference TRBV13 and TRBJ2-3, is AAGVIQSPRHLIKEKRETATLKCYPIPRHDTVYWYQQGPGQDPQFLISFYEKMQSDKGSIPDRFSAQQFSDYHSELNMSSLELGDSALYFCASSSRASSTDTQYFGPGTRLTVL.

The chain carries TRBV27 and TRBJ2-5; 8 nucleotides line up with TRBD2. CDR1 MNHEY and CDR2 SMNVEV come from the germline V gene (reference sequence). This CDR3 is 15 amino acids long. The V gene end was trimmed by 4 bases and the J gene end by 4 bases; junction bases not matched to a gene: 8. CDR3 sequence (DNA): TGTGCCAGCAGTTCCCCCCGGCTAGCGGGAGAGACCCAGTACTTC. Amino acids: CASSSPRLAGETQYF.

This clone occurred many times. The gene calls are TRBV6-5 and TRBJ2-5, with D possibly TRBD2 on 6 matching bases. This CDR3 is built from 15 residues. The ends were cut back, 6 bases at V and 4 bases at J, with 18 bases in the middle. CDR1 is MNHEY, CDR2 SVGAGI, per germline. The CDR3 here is CASSVLAGRGETQYF. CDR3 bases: TGTGCCAGCAGCGTACTAGCTGGGAGAGGAGAGACCCAGTACTTC.

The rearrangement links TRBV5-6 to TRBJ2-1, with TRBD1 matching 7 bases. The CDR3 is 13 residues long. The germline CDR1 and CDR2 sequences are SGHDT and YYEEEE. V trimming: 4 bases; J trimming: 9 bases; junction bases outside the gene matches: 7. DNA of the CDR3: TGTGCCAGCAGCGTATACAGGGGCAGTGAGCAGTTCTTC. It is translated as CASSVYRGSEQFF.

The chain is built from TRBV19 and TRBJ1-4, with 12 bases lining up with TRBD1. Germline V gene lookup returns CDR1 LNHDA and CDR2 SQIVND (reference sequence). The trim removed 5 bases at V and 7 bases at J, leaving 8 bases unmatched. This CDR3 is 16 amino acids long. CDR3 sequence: CASSPGTGGASEKLFF. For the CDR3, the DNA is TGTGCCAGTAGTCCCGGGACAGGGGGCGCGAGTGAAAAACTGTTTTTT.

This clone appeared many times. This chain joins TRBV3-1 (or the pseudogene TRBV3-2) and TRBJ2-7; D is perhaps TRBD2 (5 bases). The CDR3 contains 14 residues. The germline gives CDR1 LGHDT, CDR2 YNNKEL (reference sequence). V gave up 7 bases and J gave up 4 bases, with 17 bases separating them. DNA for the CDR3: TGTGCCAGCACCCCAAGTGGACTCAGTTACGAGCAGTACTTC. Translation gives CASTPSGLSYEQYF.

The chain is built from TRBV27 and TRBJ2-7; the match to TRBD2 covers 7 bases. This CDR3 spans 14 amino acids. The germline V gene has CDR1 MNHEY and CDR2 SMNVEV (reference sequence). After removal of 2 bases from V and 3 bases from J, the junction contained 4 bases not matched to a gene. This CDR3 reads CASSLAGDDYEQYF. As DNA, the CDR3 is TGTGCCAGCAGTTTAGCGGGAGACGACTACGAGCAGTACTTC.